This T cell receptor (beta chain) was identified in a study of blood T cells in healthy people across ages. Study outcomes and limitations: Naive CD4+ cell counts and diversity both ran higher in long-lived than in aged donors. It was not known whether donors were CMV positive (a possible confounder of expanded clonotype changes).

The use of a sample-barcoded 5' primer and a J-beta primer mix characterized a second PCR of about 7 to 12 cycles. TCRdb fed the 5' RACE reads into MiXCR, producing one record per CDR3 protein. The table has about 760,000 distinct CDR3 sequences, more than 55% seen once. Note on this clonotype: The target antigen is unknown.

Germline V gene data show CDR1 as SGHTA and CDR2 as FQGTGA. The ends were cut back, 1 base at V and 4 bases at J, with 13 bases in the middle. This CDR3 has 15 residues. The gene calls are TRBV7-3 and TRBJ1-2; no definite D call. The sequenced sample consisted of blood. The TCR comes from a man between 40 and 49 years old in good health. In DNA form, the CDR3 reads TGTGCCAGCAGCTTAATACAGCGATTCTCCTATGGCTACACCTTC. Translation: CASSLIQRFSYGYTF. Filled out from reference TRBV7-3 and TRBJ1-2, the complete variable domain reads GAGVSQTPSNKVTEKGKYVELRCDPISGHTALYWYRQSLGQGPEFLIYFQGTGAADDSGLPNDRFFAVRPEGSVSTLKIQRTERGDSAVYLCASSLIQRFSYGYTFGSGTRLTVV.